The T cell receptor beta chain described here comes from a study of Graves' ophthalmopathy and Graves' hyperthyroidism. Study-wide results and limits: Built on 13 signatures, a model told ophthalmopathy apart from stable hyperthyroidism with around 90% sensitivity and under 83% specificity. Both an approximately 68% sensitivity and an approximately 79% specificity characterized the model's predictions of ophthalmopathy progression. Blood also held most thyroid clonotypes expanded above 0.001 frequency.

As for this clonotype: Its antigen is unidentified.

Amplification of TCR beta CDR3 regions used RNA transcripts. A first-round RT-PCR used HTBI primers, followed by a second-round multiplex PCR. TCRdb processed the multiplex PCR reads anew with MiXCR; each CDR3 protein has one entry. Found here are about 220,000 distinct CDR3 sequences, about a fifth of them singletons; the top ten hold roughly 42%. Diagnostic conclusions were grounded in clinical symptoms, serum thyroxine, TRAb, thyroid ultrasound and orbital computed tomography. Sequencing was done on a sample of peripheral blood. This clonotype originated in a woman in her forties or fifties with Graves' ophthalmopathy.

This CDR3 is CASSNPKTGSYEQYF. The DNA for the CDR3 is TGTGCCAGCAGTAACCCCAAGACAGGGTCCTACGAGCAGTACTTC. The rearrangement joins TRBV12-3 or TRBV12-4 to TRBJ2-7; 7 nucleotides match TRBD1. Trimming took 5 bases from V and 1 from J; bases not matched to a gene: 8. The CDR3 extends over 15 amino acids.